The 3 T cell receptor beta chains below come from one sample, sequenced in a study of shared clonotypes between healthy human individuals. TCRdb's copy holds only in-frame clones and misses some; the assay was immunoSEQ multiplex PCR. This table holds roughly 490,000 clones, roughly 85% found once. Specimen: PBMCs. Every receptor here comes from a woman between 35 and 50 years old in good health. Some clones in this sample may be carry-over from other donors' samples.

This sequence joins TRBV5-5 and TRBJ2-1, with 12 bases lining up with TRBD2. J was trimmed by 3 bases and V by 4 bases; bases with no gene match: 5. This CDR3 has 16 residues. From germline, CDR1 is SGHKS and CDR2 YYEKEE (reference sequence). CDR3 nucleotides: TGTGCCAGCAGCCTCTCGACTAGCGGGAGCTACAATGAGCAGTTCTTC. It encodes CASSLSTSGSYNEQFF.

This clone has only one observation. The chain employs TRBV19 and TRBJ1-5; D gene unclear. Trimming pared 3 bases from V and 11 bases from J, leaving 14 bases between. The CDR3 is 13 residues long. CDR1 and CDR2 (germline): LNHDA, SQIVND (reference sequence). The CDR3 coding sequence is TGTGCCAGTAGTATCAGCGGGTCCCGGACCCAGCATTTT. It is translated as CASSISGSRTQHF. Combining the CDR3 with reference TRBV19 and TRBJ1-5 gives the whole variable domain DGGITQSPKYLFRKEGQNVTLSCEQNLNHDAMYWYRQDPGQGLRLIYYSQIVNDFQKGDIAEGYSVSREKKESFPLTVTSAQKNPTAFYLCASSISGSRTQHFGDGTRLSIL.

The chain couples TRBV2 to TRBJ1-1; 7 bases are shared with TRBD1. The J segment lost 0 bases and the V segment lost 5 bases, leaving 9 bases of the junction unmatched. The germline V gene encodes CDR1 SNHLY and CDR2 FYNNEI. The CDR3 length is 16 residues. CDR3 protein: CASSRTGALMNTEAFF. CDR3 nucleotide sequence: TGTGCCAGCAGTCGAACAGGGGCCCTCATGAACACTGAAGCTTTCTTT.